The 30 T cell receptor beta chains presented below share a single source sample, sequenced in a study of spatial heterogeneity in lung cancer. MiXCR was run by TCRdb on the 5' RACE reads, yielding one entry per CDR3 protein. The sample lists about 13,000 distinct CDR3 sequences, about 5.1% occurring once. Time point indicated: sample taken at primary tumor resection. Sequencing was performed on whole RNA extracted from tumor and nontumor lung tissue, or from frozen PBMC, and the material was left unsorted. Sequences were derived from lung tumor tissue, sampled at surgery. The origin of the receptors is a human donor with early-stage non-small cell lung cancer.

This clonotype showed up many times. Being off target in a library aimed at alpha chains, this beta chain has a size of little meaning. CDR3 DNA: TGTGCCAGCAGTCCGGCCAACAGGAGACAAGAGACCCAGTACTTC. Translation gives CASSPANRRQETQYF. The chain recombines TRBV28 with TRBJ2-5; D possibly corresponds to TRBD1 (5 bases). The CDR3 extends over 15 amino acids. Germline lookup yields CDR1 MDHEN and CDR2 SYDVKM. The V end lost 5 bases, the J end lost 2 bases, and 15 bases lay between the germline ends.

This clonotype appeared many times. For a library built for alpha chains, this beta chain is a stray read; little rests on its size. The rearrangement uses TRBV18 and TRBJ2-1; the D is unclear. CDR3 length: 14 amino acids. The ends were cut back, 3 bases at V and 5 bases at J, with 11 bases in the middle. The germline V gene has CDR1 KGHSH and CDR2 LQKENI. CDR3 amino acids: CASSPRVRDNEQFF. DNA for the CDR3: TGTGCCAGCTCACCGCGTGTTAGGGACAATGAGCAGTTCTTC.

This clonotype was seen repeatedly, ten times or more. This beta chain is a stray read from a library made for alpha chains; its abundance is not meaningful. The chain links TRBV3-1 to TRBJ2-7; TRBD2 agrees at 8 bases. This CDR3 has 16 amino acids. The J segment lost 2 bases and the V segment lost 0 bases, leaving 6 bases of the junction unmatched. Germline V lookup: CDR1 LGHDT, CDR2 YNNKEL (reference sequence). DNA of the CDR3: TGTGCCAGCAGCCAAGAATCGGGGGGGAACCCCTACGAGCAGTACTTC. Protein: CASSQESGGNPYEQYF.

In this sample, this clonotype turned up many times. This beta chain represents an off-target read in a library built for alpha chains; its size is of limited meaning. CDR3 nucleotide sequence: TGTGCCAGCAGCCAAGGGACAGGGGATTATGGCTACACCTTC. The encoded protein is CASSQGTGDYGYTF. This chain connects TRBV13 to TRBJ1-2, with 10 nucleotides matching TRBD1. The J segment lost 5 bases and the V segment lost 5 bases, leaving 5 bases of the junction unmatched. The CDR3 is made up of 14 amino acids. Germline values: CDR1 PRHDT, CDR2 FYEKMQ (reference sequence).

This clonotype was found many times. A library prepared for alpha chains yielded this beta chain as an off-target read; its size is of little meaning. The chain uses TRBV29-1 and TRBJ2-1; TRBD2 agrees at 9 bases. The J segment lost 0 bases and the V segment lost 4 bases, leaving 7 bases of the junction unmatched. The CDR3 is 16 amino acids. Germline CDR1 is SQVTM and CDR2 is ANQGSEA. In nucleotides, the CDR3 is TGCAGCGTTGCTGGCGGGAGGGACAGCTCCTACAATGAGCAGTTCTTC. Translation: CSVAGGRDSSYNEQFF.

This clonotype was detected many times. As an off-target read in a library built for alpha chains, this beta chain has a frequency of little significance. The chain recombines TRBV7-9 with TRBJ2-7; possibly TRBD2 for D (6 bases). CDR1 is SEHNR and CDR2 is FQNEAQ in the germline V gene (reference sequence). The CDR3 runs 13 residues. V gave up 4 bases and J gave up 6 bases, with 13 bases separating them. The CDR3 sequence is CASSWNRRGEQYV. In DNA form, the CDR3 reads TGTGCCAGCAGCTGGAACCGGAGGGGCGAGCAGTACGTC.

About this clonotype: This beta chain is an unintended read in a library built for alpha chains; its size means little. In DNA form, the CDR3 reads TGTGCCAGCAGTTACTCGTGGCATGGGTACAATGAGCAGTTCTTC. It encodes CASSYSWHGYNEQFF. This chain connects TRBV6-6 to TRBJ2-1; D gene unclear. V lost 0 bases and J lost 4, with 10 bases in between. The CDR3 totals 15 residues. CDR1 is MNHNY and CDR2 is SVGAGI in the germline V gene (reference sequence).

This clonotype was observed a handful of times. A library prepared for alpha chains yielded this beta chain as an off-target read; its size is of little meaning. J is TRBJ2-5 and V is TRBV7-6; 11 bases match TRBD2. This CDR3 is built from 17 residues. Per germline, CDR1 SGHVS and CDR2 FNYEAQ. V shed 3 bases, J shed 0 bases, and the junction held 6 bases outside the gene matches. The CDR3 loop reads CASSLGGLAVYQETQYF. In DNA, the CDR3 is TGTGCCAGCAGCTTGGGGGGACTAGCGGTATACCAAGAGACCCAGTACTTC.

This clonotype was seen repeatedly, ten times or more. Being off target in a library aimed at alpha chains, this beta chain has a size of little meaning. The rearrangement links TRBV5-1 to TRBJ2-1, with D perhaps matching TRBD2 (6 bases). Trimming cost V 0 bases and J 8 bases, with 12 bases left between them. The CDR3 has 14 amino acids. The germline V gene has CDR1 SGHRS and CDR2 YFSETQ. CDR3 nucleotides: TGCGCCAGCAGCTTGGAGGCTAGCGTCGATGAGCAGTTCTTC. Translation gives CASSLEASVDEQFF.

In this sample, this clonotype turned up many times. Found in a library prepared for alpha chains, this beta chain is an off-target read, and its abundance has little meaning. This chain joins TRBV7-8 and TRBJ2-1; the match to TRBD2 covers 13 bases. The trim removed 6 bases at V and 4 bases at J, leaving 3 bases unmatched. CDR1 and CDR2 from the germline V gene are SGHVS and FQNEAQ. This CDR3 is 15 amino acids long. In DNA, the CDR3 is TGTGCCAGCAGTTCACTAGCGGGGGGGTACAATGAGCAGTTCTTC. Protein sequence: CASSSLAGGYNEQFF.

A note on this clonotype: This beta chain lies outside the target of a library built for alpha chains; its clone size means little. CDR3 sequence: CASSLTPGAGVYTGELFF. CDR3 coding DNA: TGTGCCAGCAGTTTAACCCCGGGGGCGGGAGTTTACACCGGGGAGCTGTTTTTT. The chain uses TRBV12-3 or TRBV12-4 and TRBJ2-2; TRBD2 is a possible D gene (7 bases). The V and J ends lost 2 bases and 3 bases respectively, with 19 bases between them. This CDR3 spans 18 amino acids.

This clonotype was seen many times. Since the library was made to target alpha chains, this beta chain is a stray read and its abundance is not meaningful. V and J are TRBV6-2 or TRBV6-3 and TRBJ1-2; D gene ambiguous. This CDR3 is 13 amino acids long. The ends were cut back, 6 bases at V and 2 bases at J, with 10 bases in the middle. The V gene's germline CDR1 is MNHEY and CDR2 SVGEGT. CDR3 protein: CASRASLNYGYTF. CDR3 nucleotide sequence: TGTGCCAGCAGGGCCAGTCTAAACTATGGCTACACCTTC.

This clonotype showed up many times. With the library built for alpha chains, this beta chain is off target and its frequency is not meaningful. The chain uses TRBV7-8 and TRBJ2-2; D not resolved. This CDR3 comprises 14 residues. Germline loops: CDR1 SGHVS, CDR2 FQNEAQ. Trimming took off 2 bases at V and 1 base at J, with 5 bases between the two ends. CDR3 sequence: CASSLNRNTGELFF. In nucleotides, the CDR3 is TGTGCCAGCAGCTTAAACAGGAACACCGGGGAGCTGTTTTTT.

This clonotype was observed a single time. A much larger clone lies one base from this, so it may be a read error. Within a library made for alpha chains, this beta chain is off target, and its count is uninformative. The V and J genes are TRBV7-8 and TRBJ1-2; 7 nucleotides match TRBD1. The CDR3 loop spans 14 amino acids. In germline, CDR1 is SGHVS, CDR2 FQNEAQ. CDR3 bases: TGTGCCAGCAGTTACAGGGGACCTAACTATGGCTGCACCTTC. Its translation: CASSYRGPNYGCTF. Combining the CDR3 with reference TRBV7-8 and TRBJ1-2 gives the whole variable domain GAGVSQSPRYKVAKRGQDVALRCDPISGHVSLFWYQQALGQGPEFLTYFQNEAQLDKSGLPSDRFFAERPEGSVSTLKIQRTQQEDSAVYLCASSYRGPNYGCTFGSGTRLTVV.

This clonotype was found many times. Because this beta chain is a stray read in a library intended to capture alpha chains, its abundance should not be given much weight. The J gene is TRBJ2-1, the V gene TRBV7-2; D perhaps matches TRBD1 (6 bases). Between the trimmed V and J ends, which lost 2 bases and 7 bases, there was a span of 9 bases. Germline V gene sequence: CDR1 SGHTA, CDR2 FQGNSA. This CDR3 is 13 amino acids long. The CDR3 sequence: CASSLQTGNEQFF. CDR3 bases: TGTGCCAGCAGCTTACAAACAGGGAATGAGCAGTTCTTC. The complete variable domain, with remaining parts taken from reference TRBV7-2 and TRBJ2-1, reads GAGVSQSPSNKVTEKGKDVELRCDPISGHTALYWYRQSLGQGLEFLIYFQGNSAPDKSGLPSDRFSAERTGGSVSTLTIQRTQQEDSAVYLCASSLQTGNEQFFGPGTRLTVL.

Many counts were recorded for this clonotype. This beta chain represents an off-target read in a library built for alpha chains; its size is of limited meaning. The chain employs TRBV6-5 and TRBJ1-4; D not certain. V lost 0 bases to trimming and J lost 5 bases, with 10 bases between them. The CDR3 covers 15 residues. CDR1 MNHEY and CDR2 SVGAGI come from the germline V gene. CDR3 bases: TGTGCCAGCAGTTACTCGAGCCGGACGAATGAAAAACTGTTTTTT. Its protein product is CASSYSSRTNEKLFF.

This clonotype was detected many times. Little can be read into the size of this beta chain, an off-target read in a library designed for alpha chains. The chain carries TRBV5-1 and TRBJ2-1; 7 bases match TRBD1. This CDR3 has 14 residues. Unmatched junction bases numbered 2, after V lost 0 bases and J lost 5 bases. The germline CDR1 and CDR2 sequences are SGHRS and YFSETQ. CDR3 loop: CASSLGGQNNEQFF. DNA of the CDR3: TGCGCCAGCAGCTTGGGGGGACAGAACAATGAGCAGTTCTTC.

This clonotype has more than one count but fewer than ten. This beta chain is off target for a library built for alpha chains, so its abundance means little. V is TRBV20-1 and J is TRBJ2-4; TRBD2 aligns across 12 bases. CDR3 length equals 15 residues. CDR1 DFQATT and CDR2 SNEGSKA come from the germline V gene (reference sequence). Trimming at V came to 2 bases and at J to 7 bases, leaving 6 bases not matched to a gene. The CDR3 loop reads CSARPSGRAYNIQYF. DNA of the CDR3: TGCAGTGCTAGACCTAGCGGGAGGGCCTACAACATTCAGTACTTC.

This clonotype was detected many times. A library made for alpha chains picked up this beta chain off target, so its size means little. DNA for the CDR3: TGTGCCAGCAGCCCTTCTAATGAAAAACTGTTTTTT. Translated: CASSPSNEKLFF. This chain joins TRBV7-8 and TRBJ1-4; unclear D gene. The CDR3 is 12 residues long. Trimming pared 5 bases from V and 3 bases from J, leaving 4 bases between. The V gene's germline CDR1 is SGHVS and CDR2 FQNEAQ.

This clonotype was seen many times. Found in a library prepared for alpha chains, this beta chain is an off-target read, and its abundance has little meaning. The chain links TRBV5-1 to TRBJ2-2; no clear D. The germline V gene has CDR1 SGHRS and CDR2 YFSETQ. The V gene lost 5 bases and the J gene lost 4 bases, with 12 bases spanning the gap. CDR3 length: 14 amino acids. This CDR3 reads CASRREFGTGELFF. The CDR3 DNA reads TGCGCCAGCAGAAGAGAGTTTGGCACCGGGGAGCTGTTTTTT. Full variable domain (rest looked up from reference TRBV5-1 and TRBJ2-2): KAGVTQTPRYLIKTRGQQVTLSCSPISGHRSVSWYQQTPGQGLQFLFEYFSETQRNKGNFPGRFSGRQFSNSRSEMNVSTLELGDSALYLCASRREFGTGELFFGEGSRLTVL.

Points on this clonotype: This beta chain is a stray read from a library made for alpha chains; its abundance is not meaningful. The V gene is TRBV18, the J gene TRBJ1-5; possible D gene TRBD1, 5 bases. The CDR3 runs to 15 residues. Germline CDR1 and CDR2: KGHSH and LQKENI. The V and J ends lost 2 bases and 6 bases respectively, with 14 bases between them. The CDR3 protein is CASSPAATQGQPQHF. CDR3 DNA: TGTGCCAGCTCACCAGCCGCAACTCAGGGTCAGCCCCAGCATTTT.

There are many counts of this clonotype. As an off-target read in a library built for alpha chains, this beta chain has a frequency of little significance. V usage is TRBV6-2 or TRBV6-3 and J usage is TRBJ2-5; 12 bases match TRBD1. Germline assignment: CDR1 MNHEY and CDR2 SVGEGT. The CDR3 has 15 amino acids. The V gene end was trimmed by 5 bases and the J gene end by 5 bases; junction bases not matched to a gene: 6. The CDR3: CASSTGTGGRETQYF. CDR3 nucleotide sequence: TGTGCCAGCAGTACCGGGACAGGGGGCCGTGAGACCCAGTACTTC.

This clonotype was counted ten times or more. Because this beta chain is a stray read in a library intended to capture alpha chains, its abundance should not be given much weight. The CDR3 spells CASSLEQGSSLHF. The CDR3, as DNA: TGTGCCAGCAGCTTAGAGCAGGGAAGTTCCCTCCACTTT. The chain combines TRBV7-2 with TRBJ1-6, with a possible D match to TRBD1 (5 bases). This CDR3 has 13 amino acids. Germline V gene sequence: CDR1 SGHTA, CDR2 FQGNSA. V lost 1 base and J 14 bases, leaving 12 bases between the germline ends.

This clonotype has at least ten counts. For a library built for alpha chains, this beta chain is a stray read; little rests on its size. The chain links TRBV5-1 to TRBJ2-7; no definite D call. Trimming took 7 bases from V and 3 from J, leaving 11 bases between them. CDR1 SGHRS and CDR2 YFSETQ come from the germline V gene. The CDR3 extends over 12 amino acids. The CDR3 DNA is TGCGCCAGCGGTCGTGAAAACTACGAGCAGTACTTC. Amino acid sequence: CASGRENYEQYF.

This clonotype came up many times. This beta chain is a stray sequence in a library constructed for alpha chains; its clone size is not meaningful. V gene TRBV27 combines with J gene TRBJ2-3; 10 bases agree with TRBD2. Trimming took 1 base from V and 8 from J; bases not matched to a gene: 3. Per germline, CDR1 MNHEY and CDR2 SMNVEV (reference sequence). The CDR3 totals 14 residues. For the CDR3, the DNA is TGTGCCAGCAGTTTATATGGGACTAGCGTTACGCAGTATTTT. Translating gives CASSLYGTSVTQYF.

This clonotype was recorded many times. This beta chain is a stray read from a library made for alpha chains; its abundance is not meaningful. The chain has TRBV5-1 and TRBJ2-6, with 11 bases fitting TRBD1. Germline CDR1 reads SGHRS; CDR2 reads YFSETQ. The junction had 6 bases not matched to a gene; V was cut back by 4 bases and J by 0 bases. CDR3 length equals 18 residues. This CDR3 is CASSQGTGGSSGANVLTF. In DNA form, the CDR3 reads TGCGCCAGCAGCCAAGGGACAGGGGGAAGCTCTGGGGCCAACGTCCTGACTTTC.

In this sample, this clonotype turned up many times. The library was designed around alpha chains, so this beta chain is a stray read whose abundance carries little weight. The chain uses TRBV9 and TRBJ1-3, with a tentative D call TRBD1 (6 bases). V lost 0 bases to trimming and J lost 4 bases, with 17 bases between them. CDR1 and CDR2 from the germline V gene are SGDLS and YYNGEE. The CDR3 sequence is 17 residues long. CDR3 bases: TGTGCCAGCAGCGTAGAGCTCGTTGGACAGCGAGGAAACACCATATATTTT. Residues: CASSVELVGQRGNTIYF.

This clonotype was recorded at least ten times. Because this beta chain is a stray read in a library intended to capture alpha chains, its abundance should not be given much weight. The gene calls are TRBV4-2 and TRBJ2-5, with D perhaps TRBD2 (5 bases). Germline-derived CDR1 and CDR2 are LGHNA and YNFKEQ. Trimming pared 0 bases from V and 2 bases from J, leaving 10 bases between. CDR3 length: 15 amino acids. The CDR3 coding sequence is TGTGCCAGCAGCCAAGATGGGCTAGCACAAGAGACCCAGTACTTC. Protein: CASSQDGLAQETQYF.

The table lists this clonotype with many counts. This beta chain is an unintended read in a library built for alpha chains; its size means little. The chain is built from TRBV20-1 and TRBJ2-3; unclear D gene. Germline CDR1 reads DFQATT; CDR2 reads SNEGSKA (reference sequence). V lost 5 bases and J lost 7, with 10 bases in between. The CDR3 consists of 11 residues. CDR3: CSAVIAYTQYF. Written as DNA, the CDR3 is TGCAGTGCTGTTATAGCTTATACGCAGTATTTT.

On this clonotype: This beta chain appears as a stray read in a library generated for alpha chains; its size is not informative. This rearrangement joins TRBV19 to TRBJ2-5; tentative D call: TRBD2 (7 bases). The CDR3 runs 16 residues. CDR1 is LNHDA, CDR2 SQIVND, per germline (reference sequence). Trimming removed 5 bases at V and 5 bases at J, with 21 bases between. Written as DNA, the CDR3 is TGTGCCAGTAGTCCTGGGGGGGCGGGACTGGCGGAGACCCAGTACTTC. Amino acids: CASSPGGAGLAETQYF.